The subject of this entry is one T cell receptor (beta chain). The source of the sample is a study of blood T cell repertoires in COVID-19. Study-level information: COVID-19 samples from acute and convalescent phases originated in the United States, Italy and Spain. T cells, B-cell-depleted T cells, or PBMCs supplied cDNA or gDNA.

With 0 bases clipped from V and 3 bases from J, the junction kept 8 bases outside the gene matches. Germline CDR1 and CDR2: MNHNY and SVGAGI (reference sequence). This CDR3 is 16 amino acids long. Sequencing used immunoSEQ multiplex PCR; TCRdb keeps in-frame clones, though not all of them. The sample includes roughly 200,000 clones, around 83% of them seen just once. The genes are TRBV6-6 and TRBJ2-7; 7 bases agree with TRBD1. This receptor was obtained from a woman aged 80 or over with acute or convalescent COVID-19. Sequencing input: peripheral blood. CDR3 in DNA: TGTGCCAGCAGTTACTCGGCGCCGGGACAGTACTACGAGCAGTACTTC. Encoded protein: CASSYSAPGQYYEQYF.